The rows below give T cell receptor beta chains drawn from one sample of a study of T cell changes during pregnancy in multiple sclerosis. TCRdb keeps only in-frame clones here, not all; method: immunoSEQ multiplex PCR. There are around 69,000 clones in the sample; less than 95% occur only once, and about 2% lies in the top ten. Sample: peripheral blood, taken in the second trimester of pregnancy. All receptors come from a female donor in good health, enrolled as a control in a pregnancy study. CDR3s include the opening cysteine and the closing phenylalanine or tryptophan. The D gene is left open where the match is weak. Part of the rows lack a size; the others show once, few, many or a class for expanded clones.

v_gene	d_gene	j_gene	abundance	CDR3aa	CDR3nt
TRBV6-4	.	TRBJ2-5	.	CASSDSVGGLETQYF	TGTGCCAGCAGTGACTCGGTCGGGGGTCTAGAGACCCAGTACTTC
TRBV7-3	TRBD1	TRBJ2-7	.	CASSLSRGRGDEQYF	TGTGCCAGCAGCTTATCCAGGGGGCGAGGGGACGAGCAGTACTTC
TRBV12-5	TRBD1	TRBJ1-5	.	CASGNPGQGDGNQPQHF	TGTGCTAGTGGAAATCCGGGACAGGGGGATGGGAATCAGCCCCAGCATTTT
TRBV2	TRBD1	TRBJ1-6	.	CASKVEGTGDSPLHF	TGTGCCAGCAAGGTGGAAGGGACAGGGGATTCACCCCTCCACTTT
TRBV7-8	.	TRBJ1-2	.	CASSLDAGSPRGYTF	TGTGCCAGCAGCTTAGACGCAGGGTCGCCGCGGGGCTACACCTTC
TRBV19	TRBD1	TRBJ1-5	.	CASDRGSNQPQHF	TGTGCCAGTGACAGGGGGAGCAATCAGCCCCAGCATTTT
TRBV7-8	TRBD1	TRBJ2-2	.	CASSLEDRGTGELFF	TGTGCCAGCAGCTTAGAGGACAGGGGCACCGGGGAGCTGTTTTTT
TRBV5-1	TRBD1	TRBJ1-2	.	CASSSWGDSDYGYTF	TGCGCCAGCAGCTCATGGGGGGACAGTGACTATGGCTACACCTTC
TRBV6-4	.	TRBJ2-3	.	CASSTSGEGTDTQYF	TGTGCCAGCAGTACTTCAGGGGAAGGGACAGATACGCAGTATTTT
TRBV5-1	.	TRBJ1-2	.	CASSSGIWYGYTF	TGCGCCAGCAGCTCCGGGATTTGGTATGGCTACACCTTC
TRBV4-1	TRBD2	TRBJ2-3	.	CASSQDRGLADTQYF	TGCGCCAGCAGCCAAGATCGAGGACTAGCGGATACGCAGTATTTT
TRBV2	TRBD1	TRBJ2-1	once	CASRDRGWNEQFF	TGTGCCAGCAGGGACAGGGGGTGGAATGAGCAGTTCTTC
TRBV7-9	.	TRBJ1-1	.	CASSSFQDSVLNTEAFF	TGTGCCAGCAGCTCTTTTCAGGACAGCGTATTGAACACTGAAGCTTTCTTT
TRBV10-2	TRBD1	TRBJ1-2	.	CASHPGGYGYTF	TGCGCCAGCCACCCAGGGGGATATGGCTACACCTTC
TRBV7-9	.	TRBJ1-1	.	CASSLGGGRAFF	TGTGCCAGCAGCTTAGGGGGGGGTAGGGCTTTCTTT
TRBV30	.	TRBJ1-1	.	CAWRRRDEAFF	TGTGCCTGGAGACGTCGAGATGAAGCTTTCTTT
TRBV15	.	TRBJ1-5	.	CATRRERLNQPQHF	TGTGCCACCAGGAGGGAAAGGCTAAATCAGCCCCAGCATTTT
TRBV7-7	.	TRBJ2-2	.	CASSLDDSPTGELFF	TGTGCTAGCAGCCTAGACGACTCCCCCACCGGGGAGCTGTTTTTT
TRBV6-1	.	TRBJ2-1	.	CASMSGWGDNEQFF	TGTGCCAGCATGTCAGGCTGGGGGGACAATGAGCAGTTCTTC
TRBV30	.	TRBJ2-2	.	CAWSTKLEDTGELFF	TGTGCCTGGAGTACCAAGCTAGAGGACACCGGGGAGCTGTTTTTT
TRBV4-1	.	TRBJ1-1	once	CASSQGASEAFF	TGCGCCAGCAGCCAAGGCGCTAGCGAAGCTTTCTTT
TRBV5-1	TRBD1	TRBJ2-1	.	CASSLQGARNEQFF	TGCGCCAGCAGCCTACAGGGGGCCCGCAATGAGCAGTTCTTC
TRBV29-1	.	TRBJ1-2	.	CSVEDPGPHYGYTF	TGCAGCGTTGAAGATCCAGGCCCCCACTATGGCTACACCTTC
TRBV9	TRBD1	TRBJ1-2	.	CASSGDSFMNYGYTF	TGTGCCAGCAGCGGGGACAGCTTCATGAACTATGGCTACACCTTC
TRBV30	TRBD1	TRBJ2-7	.	CAWSTGTVNYEQYF	TGTGCCTGGAGTACCGGGACAGTAAACTACGAGCAGTACTTC
TRBV2	.	TRBJ1-1	few	CASSEGPGSEAFF	TGTGCCAGCAGTGAAGGTCCCGGTTCTGAAGCTTTCTTT
TRBV6-5	TRBD2	TRBJ2-7	.	CASSLAGYSYEQYF	TGTGCCAGCAGCTTAGCGGGTTATTCCTACGAGCAGTACTTC
TRBV6-1	.	TRBJ2-5	.	CASSELWGAWGETQYF	TGTGCCAGCAGTGAACTCTGGGGAGCTTGGGGAGAGACCCAGTACTTC
TRBV29-1	.	TRBJ1-4	.	CSVGAGFEKLFF	TGCAGCGTTGGAGCAGGGTTTGAAAAACTGTTTTTT
TRBV7-9	TRBD1	TRBJ1-5	.	CASSLGTGGVSNQPQHF	TGTGCCAGCAGCTTAGGAACAGGGGGGGTTAGCAATCAGCCCCAGCATTTT
TRBV12-5	.	TRBJ1-1	.	CASGLTRGLTTEAFF	TGTGCTAGTGGTTTGACCCGCGGACTCACCACTGAAGCTTTCTTT
TRBV5-1	.	TRBJ2-3	.	CASSLDRRRNTDTQYF	TGCGCCAGCAGCTTGGATCGTCGGCGGAACACAGATACGCAGTATTTT
TRBV28	.	TRBJ1-5	.	CASSYLGGIKPQHF	TGTGCCAGCAGTTATTTGGGGGGTATCAAGCCCCAGCATTTT
TRBV2	TRBD1	TRBJ1-2	.	CASEDRGPWGYTF	TGTGCCAGCGAGGACAGGGGGCCGTGGGGCTACACCTTC
TRBV5-5	.	TRBJ1-1	.	CASSLSRREAFF	TGTGCCAGCAGCTTGTCCCGGAGGGAAGCTTTCTTT
TRBV9	TRBD2	TRBJ2-1	.	CASNLWGGYNEQFF	TGTGCCAGCAATCTATGGGGGGGCTACAATGAGCAGTTCTTC
TRBV5-8	.	TRBJ2-3	.	CASSLFQGRTDTQYF	TGTGCCAGCAGCTTGTTTCAGGGTAGGACAGATACGCAGTATTTT
TRBV27	.	TRBJ1-5	.	CASSTGSNQPQHF	TGTGCCAGCAGCACAGGTAGCAATCAGCCCCAGCATTTT
TRBV12-5	.	TRBJ2-3	.	CASGLVHRGLTDTQYF	TGTGCTAGTGGTTTGGTACATAGGGGACTCACAGATACGCAGTATTTT
TRBV6-1	.	TRBJ1-6	.	CASAAGPYNSPLHF	TGTGCCAGCGCGGCAGGGCCCTATAATTCACCCCTCCACTTT
TRBV28	TRBD1	TRBJ2-7	.	CASSFSLDRTSYEQYF	TGTGCCAGCAGTTTCTCCTTGGACAGGACCTCCTACGAGCAGTACTTC
TRBV6-5	.	TRBJ2-1	.	CASGDSFYNEQFF	TGTGCCAGCGGGGACTCTTTCTACAATGAGCAGTTCTTC
TRBV5-1	TRBD2	TRBJ2-2	.	CASSSTSGDTGELFF	TGCGCCAGCAGCAGCACTAGCGGAGACACCGGGGAGCTGTTTTTT
TRBV18	TRBD2	TRBJ2-5	.	CASSPPTSEETQYF	TGTGCCAGCTCACCACCTACTAGCGAAGAGACCCAGTACTTC
TRBV6-1	.	TRBJ2-5	.	CASSAGDSSPETQYF	TGTGCCAGCAGTGCGGGAGACTCAAGTCCCGAGACCCAGTACTTC
TRBV5-4	.	TRBJ1-1	.	CASSLAGGRKNTEAFF	TGTGCCAGCAGCTTGGCCGGAGGACGGAAGAACACTGAAGCTTTCTTT
TRBV6-6	TRBD1	TRBJ1-3	.	CASNDRGSGNTIYF	TGTGCCAGCAACGACAGGGGGTCTGGAAACACCATATATTTT
TRBV6-1	.	TRBJ1-3	.	CASSVETGNTIYF	TGTGCCAGCAGTGTCGAGACTGGAAACACCATATATTTT
TRBV30	TRBD2	TRBJ2-2	.	CAWRSRTRNAGELFF	TGTGCCTGGAGGTCCCGGACTAGGAACGCCGGGGAGCTGTTTTTT
TRBV2	.	TRBJ1-1	.	CASSLALRPEAFF	TGTGCCAGCAGTTTAGCTTTAAGGCCTGAAGCTTTCTTT
TRBV7-8	.	TRBJ1-1	.	CASSPLRGRNTEAFF	TGTGCCAGCAGCCCCCTTAGGGGGAGGAACACTGAAGCTTTCTTT
TRBV28	TRBD1	TRBJ2-3	.	CASQQGATDTQYF	TGTGCCAGCCAACAGGGGGCCACAGATACGCAGTATTTT
TRBV5-4	TRBD1	TRBJ2-5	.	CASSSGQGRQETQYF	TGTGCCAGCAGCTCCGGACAGGGGAGACAAGAGACCCAGTACTTC
TRBV15	.	TRBJ2-5	.	CATSRYGQRETQYF	TGTGCCACCAGCAGGTACGGACAAAGAGAGACCCAGTACTTC
TRBV18	.	TRBJ2-1	.	CASSPPGSQEQFF	TGTGCCAGCTCCCCACCGGGCTCCCAAGAGCAGTTCTTC